Each of the 25 T cell receptor beta chains below was sequenced from the same sample in a study of human T cells and chemical hapten exposure. Extraction yielded total RNA from whole blood (unfractionated). From the 5' RACE reads, TCRdb called clonotypes with MiXCR, one entry per CDR3 protein. The profile shows 70,000 to 85,000 distinct CDR3 sequences, about 16% of them singletons. These receptors all stem from a female donor in good health.

This clonotype was counted only a few times. The chain couples TRBV28 to TRBJ1-5, with D possibly matching TRBD1 (6 bases). V was pared by 6 bases and J by 4 bases, with 13 bases between. This CDR3 has 14 residues. Germline-derived CDR1 and CDR2 are MDHEN and SYDVKM. This chain's CDR3 is CASSQDRDNQPQHF. The DNA for the CDR3 is TGTGCCAGCAGCCAGGACAGAGATAATCAGCCCCAGCATTTT. Based on the CDR3 plus reference TRBV28 and TRBJ1-5, the full variable domain is DVKVTQSSRYLVKRTGEKVFLECVQDMDHENMFWYRQDPGLGLRLIYFSYDVKMKEKGDIPEGYSVSREKKERFSLILESASTNQTSMYLCASSQDRDNQPQHFGDGTRLSIL.

The chain uses TRBV7-9 and TRBJ2-5, with D perhaps given as TRBD1 or TRBD2 (5 bases each). CDR1 is SEHNR and CDR2 is FQNEAQ in the germline V gene (reference sequence). CDR3 size: 17 residues. Trimming removed 5 bases from V and 7 bases from J, with 26 bases in between. CDR3 sequence: CASSPPTGTEIRGTQYF. The DNA of the CDR3 is TGTGCCAGCAGCCCCCCTACCGGGACCGAAATAAGAGGGACCCAGTACTTC.

This clonotype was counted many times. The genes are TRBV4-2 and TRBJ2-1; 10 nucleotides match TRBD2. This CDR3 has 19 amino acids. In germline, CDR1 is LGHNA, CDR2 YNFKEQ. The junction had 12 bases not matched to a gene; V was cut back by 4 bases and J by 0 bases. CDR3 nucleotides: TGTGCCAGCAGCCGGGACCCGGGACTAGCGTCCTACTCCTACAATGAGCAGTTCTTC. Protein product: CASSRDPGLASYSYNEQFF.

The chain is built from TRBV2 and TRBJ1-2, with D maybe TRBD1 (6 bases). Germline CDR1 SNHLY, CDR2 FYNNEI. There are 14 residues in the CDR3. V dropped 2 bases and J dropped 2 bases, with 9 bases sitting between them. The CDR3 spells CASSEKGTNYGYTF. CDR3 DNA sequence: TGTGCCAGCAGTGAAAAGGGGACAAACTATGGCTACACCTTC.

This clonotype appeared many times. The rearrangement uses TRBV28 and TRBJ2-1; D is uncertain. Trimming shortened V by 3 bases and J by 0 bases, and 9 bases separated the two germline ends. The CDR3 has 15 residues. CDR1 and CDR2 from the germline V gene are MDHEN and SYDVKM. Written as DNA, the CDR3 is TGTGCCAGCAGTTTTTCAGATTCCTCCTACAATGAGCAGTTCTTC. Protein sequence: CASSFSDSSYNEQFF.

This clonotype was counted ten times or more. The chain carries TRBV5-8 and TRBJ2-2; D is perhaps TRBD1 (6 bases). Germline V gene data show CDR1 as SGHTS and CDR2 as YDEGEE. V gave up 2 bases and J gave up 0 bases, with 14 bases separating them. The CDR3 is 17 amino acids. CDR3 loop: CASSFLPGTTNTGELFF. DNA for the CDR3: TGTGCCAGCAGCTTTCTTCCCGGGACAACGAACACCGGGGAGCTGTTTTTT.

The chain links TRBV13 to TRBJ2-6, with 11 bases matching TRBD1. Germline values: CDR1 PRHDT, CDR2 FYEKMQ (reference sequence). This CDR3 comprises 16 residues. With 1 base clipped from V and 13 bases from J, the junction kept 9 bases outside the gene matches. CDR3 loop: CASSLEGTGGPGVLTF. The CDR3 DNA follows: TGTGCCAGCAGCTTAGAAGGGACAGGGGGACCGGGGGTCCTGACTTTC. The variable domain in full, with the rest retrieved from reference TRBV13 and TRBJ2-6, is AAGVIQSPRHLIKEKRETATLKCYPIPRHDTVYWYQQGPGQDPQFLISFYEKMQSDKGSIPDRFSAQQFSDYHSELNMSSLELGDSALYFCASSLEGTGGPGVLTFGAGSRLTVL.

This clonotype was counted many times. J is TRBJ2-3 and V is TRBV27; D gene ambiguous. The ends were cut back, 2 bases at V and 5 bases at J, with 8 bases in the middle. Germline V CDR1 and CDR2: MNHEY, SMNVEV (reference sequence). This CDR3 has 13 amino acids. Here the CDR3 DNA reads TGTGCCAGCAGTTTAGGGTCGGTAGATACGCAGTATTTT. It is translated as CASSLGSVDTQYF.

This clonotype was seen more than once but under ten times. V gene TRBV3-1 combines with J gene TRBJ2-5; 11 bases are shared with TRBD2. The CDR3 covers 15 residues. The ends lost 2 bases at V and 4 bases at J; junction bases unmatched: 3. Germline V CDR1 and CDR2: LGHDT, YNNKEL (reference sequence). The CDR3 reads CASSQLAGGGETQYF. The CDR3 DNA reads as TGTGCCAGCAGCCAATTAGCGGGGGGGGGAGAGACCCAGTACTTC.

This clonotype was found a few times. The chain recombines TRBV6-2 or TRBV6-3 with TRBJ2-7; D may match TRBD1 or TRBD2 (5 bases each). V was trimmed by 4 bases and J by 2 bases, leaving 15 bases between them. The CDR3 is 15 residues long. CDR1 and CDR2 (germline): MNHEY, SVGEGT. CDR3 loop: CASSFVRGDAYEQYF. CDR3 in DNA: TGTGCCAGCAGTTTTGTACGGGGCGATGCCTACGAGCAGTACTTC.

This clonotype was observed a handful of times. The V gene is TRBV5-4, the J gene TRBJ2-3; perhaps TRBD1 as D (7 bases). With 2 bases removed from V and 6 bases from J, the gap between germline ends came to 16 bases. The CDR3 extends over 15 amino acids. CDR1 and CDR2 from the germline V gene are SGHNT and YYREEE (reference sequence). CDR3 loop: CASSLPDREVDTQYF. The CDR3 coding sequence is TGTGCCAGCAGCTTACCAGACAGGGAGGTCGATACGCAGTATTTT.

The V gene is TRBV7-9, the J gene TRBJ1-4, with D maybe TRBD1 (5 bases). Germline V gene lookup returns CDR1 SEHNR and CDR2 FQNEAQ (reference sequence). The ends were cut back, 4 bases at V and 5 bases at J, with 11 bases in the middle. The CDR3 runs 14 residues. In nucleotides, the CDR3 is TGTGCCAGCAGCTCCCGGGACGACAATGAAAAACTGTTTTTT. It encodes CASSSRDDNEKLFF. Using reference TRBV7-9 and TRBJ1-4 for the parts outside the CDR3, the full variable domain is DTGVSQNPRHKITKRGQNVTFRCDPISEHNRLYWYRQTLGQGPEFLTYFQNEAQLEKSRLLSDRFSAERPKGSFSTLEIQRTEQGDSAMYLCASSSRDDNEKLFFGSGTQLSVL.

This clonotype was observed a few times. The chain links TRBV7-2 to TRBJ2-7; TRBD1 might be the D (5 bases). The V gene's germline CDR1 is SGHTA and CDR2 FQGNSA. V shed 3 bases and J shed 4 bases, with 7 bases lying between them. The CDR3 has 12 amino acids. The CDR3 DNA is TGTGCCAGCAGCTTTGACAGATACGAGCAGTACTTC. Amino acids: CASSFDRYEQYF.

The rearrangement links TRBV5-1 to TRBJ2-3; D might be TRBD1 (5 bases). Trimming removed 0 bases at V and 4 bases at J, with 9 bases between. The germline V gene encodes CDR1 SGHRS and CDR2 YFSETQ. This CDR3 has 14 amino acids. CDR3 DNA: TGCGCCAGCAGCTTGGGGCAGGGCCCAGATACGCAGTATTTT. Translated, it gives CASSLGQGPDTQYF.

This clonotype was counted at least ten times. The genes are TRBV6-2 or TRBV6-3 and TRBJ1-1; a possible D gene is TRBD1 (5 bases). The V end lost 5 bases, the J end lost 0 bases, and 13 bases lay between the germline ends. The CDR3 contains 15 residues. Germline loops: CDR1 MNHEY, CDR2 SVGEGT. Here the CDR3 reads CASSERDGVNTEAFF. Here the CDR3 DNA reads TGTGCCAGCAGTGAAAGGGACGGAGTGAACACTGAAGCTTTCTTT.

The chain carries TRBV6-2 or TRBV6-3 and TRBJ1-2; 8 bases are shared with TRBD1. After removal of 5 bases from V and 4 bases from J, the junction contained 6 bases not matched to a gene. This CDR3 is 14 amino acids long. The germline gives CDR1 MNHEY, CDR2 SVGEGT. This CDR3 is CASSHRGIGYGYTF. Here the CDR3 DNA reads TGTGCCAGCAGTCACAGGGGGATTGGCTATGGCTACACCTTC.

This clonotype was detected only a few times. The CDR3 region is CSARGGGSSYNEQFF. CDR3 coding DNA: TGCAGTGCTAGAGGTGGCGGCTCCTCCTACAATGAGCAGTTCTTC. The chain links TRBV20-1 to TRBJ2-1; unclear D gene. This CDR3 has 15 amino acids. V was shortened by 1 base and J by 0 bases, with 10 bases between the two germline ends. Germline CDR1 is DFQATT and CDR2 is SNEGSKA (reference sequence).

The sample holds many counts of this clonotype. The genes are TRBV11-2 and TRBJ1-2; D ambiguous. Germline V gene data show CDR1 as SGHAT and CDR2 as FQNNGV. The CDR3 extends over 12 amino acids. The V and J ends lost 0 bases and 7 bases respectively, with 6 bases between them. This CDR3 is CASSLDGFGYTF. CDR3 coding DNA: TGTGCCAGCAGCTTAGACGGGTTTGGCTACACCTTC. The full variable domain, rest sourced from reference TRBV11-2 and TRBJ1-2, is EAGVAQSPRYKIIEKRQSVAFWCNPISGHATLYWYQQILGQGPKLLIQFQNNGVVDDSQLPKDRFSAERLKGVDSTLKIQPAKLEDSAVYLCASSLDGFGYTFGSGTRLTVV.

The rearrangement uses TRBV6-5 and TRBJ2-7, with 10 bases aligning to TRBD1. Germline values: CDR1 MNHEY, CDR2 SVGAGI. The CDR3 loop spans 15 amino acids. J was trimmed by 3 bases and V by 2 bases; bases with no gene match: 4. CDR3 nucleotide sequence: TGTGCCAGCAGTTACAGGACAGGGGGTTACTACGAGCAGTACTTC. This sequence encodes CASSYRTGGYYEQYF.

The chain joins TRBV6-1 to TRBJ2-5, with D possibly matching TRBD2 (6 bases). The V gene's germline CDR1 is MNHNS and CDR2 SASEGT. The CDR3 totals 14 residues. With 6 bases removed from V and 5 bases from J, the gap between germline ends came to 16 bases. The CDR3 coding sequence is TGTGCCAGCAGGGGAAATTACCGGGGGGAGACCCAGTACTTC. Its translation is CASRGNYRGETQYF.

The chain uses TRBV6-4 and TRBJ2-1, with D unclear. Looked up from germline, CDR1 is MRHNA and CDR2 is SNTAGT. Trimming left V 3 bases short and J 8 bases short, with 17 bases between. This CDR3 contains 15 residues. The CDR3 DNA sequence: TGTGCCAGCAGTGAAAGTAGGTCAGCTGGGGATGAGCAGTTCTTC. Amino acids: CASSESRSAGDEQFF.

This clonotype was seen a handful of times. The CDR3 DNA reads TGTGCCAGCAGCTTGGGGGGACAGGGAGGTTACGAGCAGTACTTC. Translation gives CASSLGGQGGYEQYF. The rearrangement uses TRBV5-4 and TRBJ2-7; 9 nucleotides line up with TRBD1. CDR3 size: 15 residues. With 0 bases clipped from V and 4 bases from J, the junction kept 5 bases outside the gene matches. The germline gives CDR1 SGHNT, CDR2 YYREEE (reference sequence).

This clonotype was found a few times. The chain has TRBV12-3 or TRBV12-4 and TRBJ1-5, with a possible D match to TRBD1 (6 bases). The V end was cut by 3 bases, the J end by 0 bases, with 15 bases between. The CDR3 consists of 17 residues. Here the CDR3 reads CASSFLFGQLSNQPQHF. CDR3 coding DNA: TGTGCCAGCAGTTTTCTATTTGGACAGCTTAGCAATCAGCCCCAGCATTTT.

The V gene is TRBV29-1, the J gene TRBJ2-3; 9 bases line up with TRBD2. V lost 0 bases and J lost 0; bases outside the gene matches: 4. Germline CDR1 and CDR2: SQVTM and ANQGSEA. This CDR3 has 16 amino acids. CDR3: CSVEDRLAVSTDTQYF. As DNA, the CDR3 is TGCAGCGTTGAAGATCGACTAGCGGTTAGCACAGATACGCAGTATTTT.

This rearrangement joins TRBV5-1 to TRBJ2-1; TRBD2 matches at 13 bases. Trimming at V came to 4 bases and at J to 9 bases, leaving 10 bases not matched to a gene. CDR1 and CDR2 (germline): SGHRS, YFSETQ. CDR3 length equals 16 residues. The CDR3: CASSPGLAGIRSEQFF. The CDR3 coding sequence is TGCGCCAGCAGCCCGGGACTAGCGGGGATCAGAAGTGAGCAGTTCTTC.